This T cell receptor beta chain was identified in a study of shared clonotypes between healthy human individuals. With regard to this clone: Its antigen is undetermined.

From germline, CDR1 is MNHNY and CDR2 SVGAGI (reference sequence). The CDR3 is 15 amino acids. Losses at the gene ends were 5 bases for V and 4 bases for J; bases not matched to a gene: 5. Splitting of CD4+ cells produced CD45RA+ naive and CD45RA-negative memory subsets. Clones were sequenced by immunoSEQ multiplex PCR, and TCRdb holds only the in-frame ones, with some missing. The sample carries fewer than 850,000 clones, 72% recorded once. Study findings and constraints: Non-shared clonotypes displayed generation probabilities falling below those of clonotypes present in all four donors. The authors sampled blood alone, and tissue repertoires likely differ.

This rearrangement joins TRBV6-6 to TRBJ1-2; 12 positions agree with TRBD1. Sequencing was performed on memory CD4+ T cells sorted from blood. Subset specified: CD45RA-negative fraction. This TCR came from a woman aged 25 to 39 in good health. Here the CDR3 DNA reads TGTGCCAGCAGTGTCCCGGGACAGGGGGCCTATGGCTACACCTTC. It specifies CASSVPGQGAYGYTF.